Shown below are 29 T cell receptor beta chains from a single sample sequenced in a study of OX40 agonist ivuxolimab in advanced cancers. Some clones are missing from TCRdb's copy, which holds only in-frame ones; the method was immunoSEQ multiplex PCR. The sample has fewer than 75,000 clones; about 87% are singletons. Material: CD4+ or CD8+ T cells sorted from blood, obtained in a trial of the OX40 agonist ivuxolimab. The receptors derive from an adult with an advanced solid tumor such as melanoma, head and neck, liver or kidney cancer.

The chain has TRBV10-3 and TRBJ2-2, with 7 bases that match TRBD2. V trimming: 4 bases; J trimming: 0 bases; junction bases outside the gene matches: 5. The germline V gene has CDR1 ENHRY and CDR2 SYGVKD. This CDR3 region has 16 residues. The chain's CDR3 is CAISVVGGSNTGELFF. The CDR3 region has the DNA TGTGCCATCAGTGTTGTGGGAGGGTCGAACACCGGGGAGCTGTTTTTT.

This chain links TRBV28 with TRBJ2-7, with D uncertain. This CDR3 comprises 13 residues. V lost 2 bases and J 0 bases, leaving 5 bases between the germline ends. Germline CDR1 is MDHEN and CDR2 is SYDVKM. Here the CDR3 reads CASSLQLSYEQYF. CDR3 DNA sequence: TGTGCCAGCAGTTTACAGCTCTCCTACGAGCAGTACTTC.

The genes are TRBV28 and TRBJ2-7; 11 bases match TRBD1. Trimming cost V 4 bases and J 5 bases; bases outside gene matches: 7. CDR3 length: 15 residues. Germline lookup yields CDR1 MDHEN and CDR2 SYDVKM. DNA of the CDR3: TGTGCCAGCAGTTCCTCCGGGACAGGGGGTAACGAGCAGTACTTC. It codes for CASSSSGTGGNEQYF.

The rearrangement links TRBV6-1 to TRBJ1-2; D is uncertain. The CDR3 runs 13 residues. Germline V lookup: CDR1 MNHNS, CDR2 SASEGT. Trimming took off 7 bases at V and 1 base at J, with 10 bases between the two ends. The CDR3 protein is CASTAGGNYGYTF. DNA for the CDR3: TGTGCCAGCACCGCAGGTGGTAACTATGGCTACACCTTC.

This sequence joins TRBV25-1 and TRBJ1-2, with D hard to call. This CDR3 comprises 11 residues. Trimming cost V 2 bases and J 3 bases, with 1 base left between them. The V gene's germline CDR1 is MGHDK and CDR2 SYGVNS. CDR3 amino acids: CASSEDYGYTF. The CDR3 nucleotides are TGTGCCAGCAGTGAAGACTATGGCTACACCTTC.

The V and J genes are TRBV28 and TRBJ2-5, with 11 bases matching TRBD1. The CDR3 runs 14 residues. Germline V gene data show CDR1 as MDHEN and CDR2 as SYDVKM. J was trimmed by 5 bases and V by 7 bases; bases with no gene match: 6. CDR3 DNA sequence: TGTGCCAGCAACGGACAGGGGGCAGGGGAGACCCAGTACTTC. This codes for CASNGQGAGETQYF.

The chain joins TRBV11-2 to TRBJ2-7; TRBD2 matches at 14 bases. With V trimmed by 6 bases and J by 7 bases, 8 bases remained unmatched. Germline values: CDR1 SGHAT, CDR2 FQNNGV. This CDR3 has 15 residues. The CDR3 DNA is TGTGCCAGCAGACCCGGACTAGCGGGAGGAGGTGAGCAGTACTTC. It translates to CASRPGLAGGGEQYF.

The chain combines TRBV6-5 with TRBJ1-2, with TRBD1 matching over 9 bases. Germline CDR1 is MNHEY and CDR2 is SVGAGI. V was clipped by 3 bases and J by 2 bases; unmatched bases: 4. The CDR3 consists of 15 residues. The CDR3, as DNA: TGTGCCAGCAGTTATTCCGGGACAGGGAACTATGGCTACACCTTC. Residues: CASSYSGTGNYGYTF.

The rearrangement links TRBV19 to TRBJ2-2, with TRBD2 identical over 12 bases. CDR3 length: 17 residues. Trimming took 5 bases from V and 4 from J; bases not matched to a gene: 8. Germline V CDR1 and CDR2: LNHDA, SQIVND (reference sequence). The CDR3 region is CASSPRLAGASTGELFF. Here the CDR3 DNA reads TGTGCCAGTAGTCCCCGACTAGCGGGAGCGAGCACCGGGGAGCTGTTTTTT.

The chain employs TRBV2 and TRBJ2-5, with D possibly TRBD1 on 6 matching bases. V was clipped by 0 bases and J by 13 bases, with 21 bases between them. This CDR3 has 15 residues. The germline V gene has CDR1 SNHLY and CDR2 FYNNEI. This CDR3 reads CASSEAEMIQGSPYF. CDR3 in DNA: TGTGCCAGCAGTGAAGCGGAAATGATACAGGGATCTCCGTACTTC. Based on the CDR3 plus reference TRBV2 and TRBJ2-5, the full variable domain is EPEVTQTPSHQVTQMGQEVILRCVPISNHLYFYWYRQILGQKVEFLVSFYNNEISEKSEIFDDQFSVERPDGSNFTLKIRSTKLEDSAMYFCASSEAEMIQGSPYFGPGTRLLVL.

This clone was counted once. This sequence joins TRBV19 and TRBJ2-5; 7 bases fit TRBD1. V shed 10 bases, J shed 1 base, and the junction held 9 bases outside the gene matches. This CDR3 has 14 residues. CDR1 is LNHDA, CDR2 SQIVND, per germline (reference sequence). The CDR3 DNA reads as TGTGCCACCACAGACAGGGCAGCCCAAGAGACCCAGTACTTC. Protein sequence: CATTDRAAQETQYF. Filled out from reference TRBV19 and TRBJ2-5, the complete variable domain reads DGGITQSPKYLFRKEGQNVTLSCEQNLNHDAMYWYRQDPGQGLRLIYYSQIVNDFQKGDIAEGYSVSREKKESFPLTVTSAQKNPTAFYLCATTDRAAQETQYFGPGTRLLVL.

The chain couples TRBV9 to TRBJ1-3, with a possible D match to TRBD1 (5 bases). V was shortened by 2 bases and J by 3 bases, with 12 bases between the two germline ends. CDR3 length: 15 residues. Looked up from germline, CDR1 is SGDLS and CDR2 is YYNGEE. The CDR3 nucleotides read TGTGCCAGCAGCGTTAGGGGCGAAGGTGGAAACACCATATATTTT. It is translated as CASSVRGEGGNTIYF. Together with reference TRBV9 and TRBJ1-3, the CDR3 gives the full variable domain: DSGVTQTPKHLITATGQRVTLRCSPRSGDLSVYWYQQSLDQGLQFLIQYYNGEERAKGNILERFSAQQFPDLHSELNLSSLELGDSALYFCASSVRGEGGNTIYFGEGSWLTVV.

The gene calls are TRBV7-3 and TRBJ2-3; 9 nucleotides agree with TRBD2. The ends lost 3 bases at V and 3 bases at J; junction bases unmatched: 1. This CDR3 is 14 amino acids long. CDR1 is SGHTA, CDR2 FQGTGA, per germline. The CDR3 reads CASSLGLATDTQYF. The DNA of the CDR3 is TGTGCCAGCAGCTTGGGACTAGCAACAGATACGCAGTATTTT.

This clone came up a few times. V gene TRBV30 combines with J gene TRBJ2-7; possible D gene TRBD2, 5 bases. V was clipped by 5 bases and J by 3 bases, with 14 bases between them. CDR1 is GTSNPN and CDR2 is SVGIG in the germline V gene (reference sequence). The CDR3 length is 13 residues. The CDR3: CAWDIGGGYEQYF. The CDR3 DNA sequence: TGTGCCTGGGACATCGGAGGAGGCTACGAGCAGTACTTC.

J is TRBJ2-5 and V is TRBV7-9; the D is unclear. The CDR3 runs 15 residues. From germline, CDR1 is SEHNR and CDR2 FQNEAQ (reference sequence). V was shortened by 5 bases and J by 4 bases, with 17 bases between the two germline ends. CDR3 in DNA: TGTGCCAGCAGCCTCCCGCGGCGTTTAGGAGAGACCCAGTACTTC. This codes for CASSLPRRLGETQYF.

The rearrangement links TRBV27 to TRBJ2-7; the D gene is possibly TRBD2 (5 bases). CDR3 length: 13 amino acids. The ends were cut back, 2 bases at V and 5 bases at J, with 10 bases in the middle. CDR1 is MNHEY, CDR2 SMNVEV, per germline (reference sequence). CDR3 protein: CASSLRRMDEQYF. As DNA, the CDR3 is TGTGCCAGCAGTTTAAGGAGGATGGACGAGCAGTACTTC.

The V and J genes are TRBV18 and TRBJ2-3, with 14 bases that match TRBD2. This CDR3 spans 16 amino acids. Germline V gene sequence: CDR1 KGHSH, CDR2 LQKENI. After removal of 5 bases from V and 4 bases from J, the junction contained 5 bases not matched to a gene. DNA for the CDR3: TGTGCCAGCTCATTGGGGACTAGCGGGAGCCCAGATACGCAGTATTTT. This sequence encodes CASSLGTSGSPDTQYF.

In DNA form, the CDR3 reads TGCAGCGTTGCCGTACCGGGACAGGGGGCGAAAGGTGGCTACACCTTC. It specifies CSVAVPGQGAKGGYTF. V is TRBV29-1 and J is TRBJ1-2, with 12 bases lining up with TRBD1. There are 16 residues in the CDR3. The germline V gene has CDR1 SQVTM and CDR2 ANQGSEA. The V gene end was trimmed by 4 bases and the J gene end by 7 bases; junction bases not matched to a gene: 13.

The J gene is TRBJ2-1, the V gene TRBV7-3, with 7 bases aligning to TRBD2. Germline CDR1 and CDR2: SGHTA and FQGTGA. With V trimmed by 2 bases and J by 5 bases, 3 bases remained unmatched. The CDR3 is 14 residues long. The CDR3 loop reads CASSLQRGHNEQFF. In nucleotides, the CDR3 is TGTGCCAGCAGCTTACAGCGGGGACACAATGAGCAGTTCTTC.

V usage is TRBV18 and J usage is TRBJ2-1, with D possibly TRBD2 on 5 matching bases. V lost 3 bases and J lost 0, with 9 bases in between. There are 15 residues in the CDR3. Germline CDR1 KGHSH, CDR2 LQKENI. The CDR3 region has the DNA TGTGCCAGCTCACCTTTAGCGCACTCCTACAATGAGCAGTTCTTC. Translating it yields CASSPLAHSYNEQFF.

The J gene is TRBJ1-1, the V gene TRBV19, with D maybe TRBD1 (6 bases). This CDR3 has 14 amino acids. V was trimmed by 7 bases and J by 0 bases, leaving 12 bases between them. Germline CDR1 is LNHDA and CDR2 is SQIVND (reference sequence). The CDR3 loop reads CASTLTGMNTEAFF. DNA for the CDR3: TGTGCCAGTACTTTGACAGGAATGAACACTGAAGCTTTCTTT.

Only one count was recorded for this clone. The V and J genes are TRBV5-1 and TRBJ2-1; the D gene is possibly TRBD2 (5 bases). Germline-derived CDR1 and CDR2 are SGHRS and YFSETQ. Trimming took 0 bases from V and 2 from J, leaving 9 bases between them. The length of the CDR3 is 15 residues. CDR3 region: CASSLGGGAYNEQFF. CDR3 DNA sequence: TGCGCCAGCAGCTTGGGAGGAGGCGCCTACAATGAGCAGTTCTTC.

This clone was recorded a few times. This chain uses TRBV6-1 with TRBJ2-7; 9 positions match TRBD2. The V and J ends lost 5 bases and 3 bases, in that order; junction bases with no gene match: 5. The germline V gene encodes CDR1 MNHNS and CDR2 SASEGT. This CDR3 region has 14 residues. The CDR3 sequence is CASSLASGDYEQYF. As DNA, the CDR3 is TGTGCCAGCAGTCTGGCTAGCGGGGACTACGAGCAGTACTTC.

The gene calls are TRBV7-3 and TRBJ1-1, with D uncertain. Germline lookup yields CDR1 SGHTA and CDR2 FQGTGA. V lost 1 base to trimming and J lost 2 bases, with 5 bases between them. The CDR3 is 13 amino acids. The CDR3 sequence: CASSLNRNTEAFF. In DNA form, the CDR3 reads TGTGCCAGCAGCTTAAATCGAAACACTGAAGCTTTCTTT.

V and J are TRBV5-1 and TRBJ2-5; TRBD1 agrees at 9 bases. Trimming removed 4 bases from V and 4 bases from J; junction bases left unmatched: 8. In germline, CDR1 is SGHRS, CDR2 YFSETQ. CDR3 length: 15 amino acids. Written as DNA, the CDR3 is TGCGCCAGCAGCCCGGACAGGGGAGGAGGAGAGACCCAGTACTTC. This encodes CASSPDRGGGETQYF.

This rearrangement joins TRBV6-5 to TRBJ2-7; D may be TRBD2 (5 bases). The CDR3 loop spans 15 amino acids. Germline V gives CDR1 MNHEY, CDR2 SVGAGI. The germline V and J ends were trimmed by 0 bases and 0 bases, with 9 bases remaining between them. CDR3 region: CASSYSSSASYEQYF. The CDR3 DNA is TGTGCCAGCAGTTACTCGAGTAGCGCCTCCTACGAGCAGTACTTC.

The chain recombines TRBV5-1 with TRBJ2-2, with TRBD1 as a possible D gene (5 bases). The CDR3 has 14 amino acids. V lost 1 base to trimming and J lost 5 bases, with 9 bases between them. Germline CDR1 SGHRS, CDR2 YFSETQ. The CDR3 DNA reads as TGCGCCAGCAGCTTGATAAGGGGAACCGGGGAGCTGTTTTTT. Residues: CASSLIRGTGELFF.

The chain uses TRBV7-3 and TRBJ1-2; TRBD1 matches at 12 bases. The CDR3 sequence is 16 residues long. Germline assignment: CDR1 SGHTA and CDR2 FQGTGA. CDR3 amino acids: CACEGTGGLSPDGYTF. CDR3 DNA: TGTGCATGTGAGGGGACAGGGGGCCTCTCGCCTGATGGCTACACCTTC.

V usage is TRBV11-1 and J usage is TRBJ2-1; maybe TRBD1 (6 bases). Per germline, CDR1 SGHAT and CDR2 FQDESV (reference sequence). Trimming left V 5 bases short and J 7 bases short, with 9 bases between. There are 12 residues in the CDR3. The CDR3 DNA reads TGTGCCAGCAGCCAGGGGTCGAATGAGCAGTTCTTC. As protein: CASSQGSNEQFF.